In this sample, the clone carrying this TCR beta chain turned up a few times. Its specificity is unknown. After 5'RACE with constant-segment primers, TCR alpha and TCR beta cDNA libraries carrying sample barcodes and UMIs were obtained. TCRdb reprocessed the 5' RACE reads with MiXCR, giving one entry per CDR3 protein. The top ten clones hold 10% to 15% of a sample with over 35,000 distinct CDR3 sequences, approximately 9.7% of them seen once. The sample comes from a study of T-cell memory formation after mild COVID-19. Study in general: The two donors had largely donor-specific TCR clusters.

Study-wide points: Cross-reactive memory seemingly joined, as some responding clones were found in pre-infection memory. Among contracting clones, CD4+ were mainly CM/EM and CD8+ enriched in EMRA.

This receptor was obtained from an adult woman who had mild COVID-19 (a few samples of this study predate the infection). Cell type and time point are not known. The sample was PBMCs or a T cell subset sorted from them (not recorded which).

The CDR3 region is CASSPPGSGAGNNEQFF. The CDR3 bases are TGTGCCAGCTCACCACCGGGTTCTGGGGCAGGGAACAATGAGCAGTTCTTC. V is TRBV18 and J is TRBJ2-1, with a tentative D call TRBD1 (5 bases). Germline CDR1 is KGHSH and CDR2 is LQKENI. The V and J ends lost 0 bases and 5 bases respectively, with 17 bases between them. The CDR3 consists of 17 residues. The full variable domain, with the rest looked up from reference TRBV18 and TRBJ2-1, is NAGVMQNPRHLVRRRGQEARLRCSPMKGHSHVYWYRQLPEEGLKFMVYLQKENIIDESGMPKERFSAEFPKEGPSILRIQQVVRGDSAAYFCASSPPGSGAGNNEQFFGPGTRLTVL.